The next 19 T cell receptor beta chains were all read from a single sample in a study of T cells after yellow fever vaccination. Each CDR3 protein is one row after TCRdb ran MiXCR on the 5' RACE reads. The repertoire holds about 50,000 distinct CDR3 sequences, with 6% to 8% as singletons. The material sequenced was CD8+ T cells sorted from PBMCs, taken more than 14 days after the first yellow fever vaccination. The receptor source for this set is a man between 18 and 29 years old who received the YFV17D yellow fever vaccine.

This clonotype was detected many times. The chain has TRBV9 and TRBJ2-7; D may correspond to TRBD1 or TRBD2 (5 bases each). Germline V gene sequence: CDR1 SGDLS, CDR2 YYNGEE. This CDR3 spans 16 amino acids. Trimming stripped 3 bases from V and 1 base from J, with 17 bases between. CDR3 coding DNA: TGTGCCAGCAGCGCGGCTCCCGGGACGGGTTCCTACGAGCAGTACTTC. Protein product: CASSAAPGTGSYEQYF. The variable domain in full, with the rest retrieved from reference TRBV9 and TRBJ2-7, is DSGVTQTPKHLITATGQRVTLRCSPRSGDLSVYWYQQSLDQGLQFLIQYYNGEERAKGNILERFSAQQFPDLHSELNLSSLELGDSALYFCASSAAPGTGSYEQYFGPGTRLTVT.

This clonotype has a handful of counts. As DNA, the CDR3 is TGCAGCGTTGGGGGGGGGGCAATAACTGAAGCTTTCTTT. The encoded protein is CSVGGGAITEAFF. The V gene is TRBV29-1, the J gene TRBJ1-1; D may be TRBD1 (6 bases). V gave up 4 bases and J gave up 5 bases, with 14 bases separating them. CDR3 length equals 13 residues. Germline loops: CDR1 SQVTM, CDR2 ANQGSEA.

On this clonotype: A much more abundant neighbour one base away suggests this may be a read error. The rearrangement uses TRBV20-1 and TRBJ2-1, with 9 bases that match TRBD2. This CDR3 spans 16 amino acids. After removal of 8 bases from V and 2 bases from J, the junction contained 13 bases not matched to a gene. Germline lookup yields CDR1 DFQATT and CDR2 SNEGSKA (reference sequence). CDR3 nucleotides: TGCAGTCCCCAAGGACGGCGGGGGGGTCCCTACAATGAGCAGTTCTTC. It translates to CSPQGRRGGPYNEQFF.

This clonotype was recorded many times. The chain's CDR3 is CASSESFNTEAFF. The CDR3 nucleotides are TGCGCCAGCAGTGAGTCATTCAACACTGAAGCTTTCTTT. The genes are TRBV10-1 and TRBJ1-1; D remains ambiguous. The germline V gene has CDR1 WNHNN and CDR2 SYGVQD (reference sequence). The CDR3 has 13 amino acids. Trimming shortened V by 0 bases and J by 2 bases, and 4 bases separated the two germline ends.

This clonotype was detected ten times or more. CDR3 sequence: CASSLYGGGYTF. The CDR3 DNA reads as TGTGCCAGCAGTTTATACGGGGGCGGCTACACCTTC. The J gene is TRBJ1-2, the V gene TRBV27; TRBD1 is a possible D gene (6 bases). The CDR3 contains 12 residues. CDR1 and CDR2 from the germline V gene are MNHEY and SMNVEV (reference sequence). V shed 1 base and J shed 8 bases, with 8 bases lying between them.

The table lists this clonotype with many counts. The chain has TRBV4-1 and TRBJ2-3; D not resolved. Germline lookup yields CDR1 MGHRA and CDR2 YSYEKL. The CDR3 is made up of 15 amino acids. V lost 0 bases to trimming and J lost 0 bases, with 7 bases between them. For the CDR3, the DNA is TGCGCCAGCAGCCAAGAGTTCGGTAGCACAGATACGCAGTATTTT. Translated, it gives CASSQEFGSTDTQYF.

This clonotype was recorded many times. The chain recombines TRBV15 with TRBJ1-5; D remains ambiguous. Germline CDR1 LNHNV, CDR2 YYDKDF (reference sequence). The CDR3 covers 16 residues. The V and J ends lost 1 base and 0 bases respectively, with 10 bases between them. For the CDR3, the DNA is TGTGCCACCAGCAGAGGGGCAGCTTATAGCAATCAGCCCCAGCATTTT. This sequence encodes CATSRGAAYSNQPQHF.

The gene calls are TRBV14 and TRBJ2-1; D gene uncertain. CDR1 and CDR2 (germline): SGHDN, FVKESK. The V and J ends lost 1 base and 6 bases respectively, with 16 bases between them. There are 16 residues in the CDR3. In DNA, the CDR3 is TGTGCCAGCAGCCAAGGGTTATTGGGGTACTTCAATGAGCAGTTCTTC. As protein: CASSQGLLGYFNEQFF.

This clonotype was counted a few times. The chain joins TRBV2 to TRBJ2-7; possibly TRBD2 for D (6 bases). Trimming pared 6 bases from V and 5 bases from J, leaving 14 bases between. The CDR3 contains 13 residues. Germline CDR1 and CDR2: SNHLY and FYNNEI. The CDR3 nucleotides read TGTGCCAGCAGGGGGGGTCTTATCGACGAGCAGTACTTC. This encodes CASRGGLIDEQYF.

At least ten counts were recorded for this clonotype. V usage is TRBV12-3 or TRBV12-4 and J usage is TRBJ2-6; no definite D call. The CDR3 sequence is 15 residues long. The ends were cut back, 2 bases at V and 1 base at J, with 6 bases in the middle. CDR3 coding DNA: TGTGCCAGCAGTTTAATCGGTTCTGGGGCCAACGTCCTGACTTTC. Amino acid sequence: CASSLIGSGANVLTF.

This clonotype occurred many times. This chain links TRBV7-2 with TRBJ2-7; D is perhaps TRBD1 or TRBD2 (5 bases each). Between the trimmed V and J ends, which lost 4 bases and 4 bases, there was a span of 17 bases. This CDR3 is 15 amino acids long. The germline V gene encodes CDR1 SGHTA and CDR2 FQGNSA. Here the CDR3 DNA reads TGTGCCAGCAGCTCATCTCCGGGACCTACTTACGAGCAGTACTTC. Its translation: CASSSSPGPTYEQYF.

This clonotype has a count of ten or more. The chain is built from TRBV7-3 and TRBJ2-1, with D maybe TRBD2 (5 bases). Trimming shortened V by 1 base and J by 10 bases, and 14 bases separated the two germline ends. The germline V gene has CDR1 SGHTA and CDR2 FQGTGA. The CDR3 has 14 residues. The chain's CDR3 is CASSLKASLREQFF. The CDR3 DNA reads as TGTGCCAGCAGCTTAAAAGCTAGCCTGCGGGAGCAGTTCTTC.

The sample holds many counts of this clonotype. The gene calls are TRBV6-5 and TRBJ2-1; D unresolved. The CDR3 contains 12 residues. From germline, CDR1 is MNHEY and CDR2 SVGAGI. V shed 6 bases and J shed 5 bases, with 8 bases lying between them. DNA for the CDR3: TGTGCCAGCAGCCACACTCACAATGAGCAGTTCTTC. The encoded protein is CASSHTHNEQFF.

This clonotype was picked up one time. This sequence joins TRBV18 and TRBJ2-5; tentative D call: TRBD1 (5 bases). Germline V gene lookup returns CDR1 KGHSH and CDR2 LQKENI. The CDR3 runs to 14 residues. V lost 1 base and J 5 bases, leaving 11 bases between the germline ends. The CDR3, as DNA: TGTGCCAGCTCACCACAGGGGCTGCGGGAGACCCAGTACTTC. Protein product: CASSPQGLRETQYF.

This clonotype was observed many times. This sequence joins TRBV5-1 and TRBJ1-4, with D unresolved. Looked up from germline, CDR1 is SGHRS and CDR2 is YFSETQ. The CDR3 runs 17 residues. Between the trimmed V and J ends, which lost 2 bases and 5 bases, there was a span of 19 bases. The DNA for the CDR3 is TGCGCCAGCAGCTTAGGTCTCTTAGGTAGACCGAATGAAAAACTGTTTTTT. It yields the protein CASSLGLLGRPNEKLFF.

This clonotype was seen many times. CDR3 residues: CASSRTEETQYF. As DNA, the CDR3 is TGTGCCAGCAGTCGGACAGAAGAGACCCAGTACTTC. The chain joins TRBV7-9 to TRBJ2-5, with a tentative D call TRBD1 (6 bases). Germline V gene sequence: CDR1 SEHNR, CDR2 FQNEAQ (reference sequence). Trimming removed 6 bases from V and 3 bases from J, with 8 bases in between. The CDR3 has 12 residues.

This clonotype was counted a few times. The rearrangement joins TRBV5-5 to TRBJ2-1, with a weak D call TRBD2 (5 bases). Trimming took off 4 bases at V and 5 bases at J, with 13 bases between the two ends. The length of the CDR3 is 14 residues. Germline lookup yields CDR1 SGHKS and CDR2 YYEKEE (reference sequence). CDR3 loop: CASSPGVRHNEQFF. The CDR3 DNA sequence: TGTGCCAGCAGCCCCGGGGTCCGGCACAATGAGCAGTTCTTC.

This clonotype was recorded at least ten times. This chain links TRBV7-9 with TRBJ2-7, with 12 bases matching TRBD1. Germline V CDR1 and CDR2: SEHNR, FQNEAQ (reference sequence). V lost 4 bases and J lost 6; bases outside the gene matches: 4. CDR3 length: 14 residues. This CDR3 is CASSSGQGAGEQYV. The DNA for the CDR3 is TGTGCCAGCAGCTCGGGACAGGGGGCTGGCGAGCAGTACGTC.

This clonotype appeared a single time. The chain joins TRBV6-2 or TRBV6-3 to TRBJ2-2; 8 bases fit TRBD1. V trimming: 7 bases; J trimming: 3 bases; junction bases outside the gene matches: 10. Germline assignment: CDR1 MNHEY and CDR2 SVGEGT. The CDR3 extends over 16 amino acids. For the CDR3, the DNA is TGTGCCAGCAACCTGCAGGGGACAGGTTACACCGGGGAGCTGTTTTTT. Residues: CASNLQGTGYTGELFF.